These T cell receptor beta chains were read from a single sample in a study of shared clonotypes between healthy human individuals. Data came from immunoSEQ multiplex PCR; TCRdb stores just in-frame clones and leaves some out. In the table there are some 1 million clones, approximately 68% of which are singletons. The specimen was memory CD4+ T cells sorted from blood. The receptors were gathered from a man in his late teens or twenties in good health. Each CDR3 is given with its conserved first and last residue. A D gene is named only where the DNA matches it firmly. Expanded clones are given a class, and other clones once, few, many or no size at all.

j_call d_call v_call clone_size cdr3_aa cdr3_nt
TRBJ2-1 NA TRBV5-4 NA CASSLATGSYNEQFF TGTGCCAGCAGCTTGGCCACAGGCTCCTACAATGAGCAGTTCTTC
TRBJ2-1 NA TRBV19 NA CASMGTGLGNEQFF TGTGCCAGTATGGGGACGGGATTGGGGAATGAGCAGTTCTTC
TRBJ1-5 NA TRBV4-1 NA CASSQQGSDQPQHF TGCGCCAGCAGCCAACAGGGATCCGATCAGCCCCAGCATTTT
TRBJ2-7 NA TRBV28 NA CASSSLRDYEQYF TGTGCCAGCAGTTCCCTCAGGGATTACGAGCAGTACTTC
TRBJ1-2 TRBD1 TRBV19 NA CASSLGQGNYGYTF TGTGCCAGTAGCCTTGGACAGGGCAACTATGGCTACACCTTC
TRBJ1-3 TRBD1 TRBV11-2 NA CASSTRDSSGNTIYF TGTGCCAGCAGCACGAGGGACAGCTCTGGAAACACCATATATTTT
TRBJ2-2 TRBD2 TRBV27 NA CASSLSDAGGDTGELFF TGTGCCAGCAGTTTATCGGACGCGGGAGGGGACACCGGGGAGCTGTTTTTT
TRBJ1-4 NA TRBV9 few CASSVGTAGEKLFF TGTGCCAGCAGCGTAGGGACAGCAGGTGAAAAACTGTTTTTT
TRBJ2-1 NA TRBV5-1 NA CASSLEALNEQFF TGCGCCAGCAGCTTGGAAGCCCTCAATGAGCAGTTCTTC
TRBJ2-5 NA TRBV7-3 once CASSPKGRGTNQETQYF TGTGCCAGCAGCCCCAAGGGTCGGGGGACCAACCAAGAGACCCAGTACTTC
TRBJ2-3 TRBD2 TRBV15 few CATSRTSGGPDTQYF TGTGCCACCAGCAGGACTAGCGGGGGGCCAGATACGCAGTATTTT
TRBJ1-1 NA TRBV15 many CATSRDGNRLEAFF TGTGCCACCAGCAGAGATGGGAACAGGCTTGAAGCTTTCTTT
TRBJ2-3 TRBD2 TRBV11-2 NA CASSFLGGLAATDTQYF TGTGCCAGCAGCTTTCTTGGCGGGCTAGCGGCCACAGATACGCAGTATTTT
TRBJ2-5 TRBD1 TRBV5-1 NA CASSSGQGTETQYF TGCGCCAGCAGCTCAGGACAGGGCACGGAGACCCAGTACTTC
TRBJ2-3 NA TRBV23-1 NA CASSQGGDTDTQYF TGCGCCAGCAGTCAAGGGGGCGACACAGATACGCAGTATTTT